This T cell receptor (beta chain) appears in the sequencing data of a study of blood T cell repertoires in COVID-19. Overall study context: Sites across the United States, Italy and Spain contributed samples from acute and convalescent COVID-19.

Only in-frame clones appear in the TCRdb table, and some are missing; sequencing was by immunoSEQ multiplex PCR. In the table there are about 400,000 clones, 70% to 90% of which are singletons. Participants' own reports of clinical history determined their cohort assignment. Sample: PBMCs or T cells enriched from blood (not recorded which). The source of this sequence is a woman in her 40s with acute COVID-19.

The CDR3, as DNA: TGCGCCAGCAGCTTTGGGACAGGGAGGTCCTTCTCGGGGGAGCAGTACTTC. Amino acids: CASSFGTGRSFSGEQYF. The chain recombines TRBV5-1 with TRBJ2-7, with 9 bases identical to TRBD1. The CDR3 is made up of 17 amino acids. The trim removed 2 bases at V and 7 bases at J, leaving 16 bases unmatched. Germline-derived CDR1 and CDR2 are SGHRS and YFSETQ.